This T cell receptor (beta chain) is drawn from a study of blood T cell repertoires in COVID-19. Whole-study context: The United States, Italy and Spain provided the acute and convalescent COVID-19 samples. The analysed material was cDNA or gDNA that came from T cells, B-cell-depleted T cells, or PBMCs.

In this sample, this clone turned up once. Repertoires were generated with immunoSEQ multiplex PCR, while TCRdb's copy carries only in-frame clones and drops some. The repertoire holds fewer than 250,000 clones, with 80% to 90% as singletons. CDR3 size: 13 residues. Trimming took 2 bases from V and 0 from J, leaving 8 bases between them. Germline values: CDR1 SQVTM, CDR2 ANQGSEA. The sequenced material came from PBMCs or T cells enriched from blood (not recorded which). This chain links TRBV29-1 with TRBJ2-7; a weak D match, TRBD1 (6 bases). The TCR comes from a woman between 40 and 50 years old with acute COVID-19. The CDR3 nucleotides read TGCAGCGTTGAACAGGGGCGCTCCTACGAGCAGTACTTC. Translated: CSVEQGRSYEQYF.